The entry below gives a single T cell receptor (beta chain) sequence along with its context. This clone's antigen is unknown. Base-call qualities are not available, and no considerably larger clone is one nucleotide away. These data belong to a study of blood T cell repertoires in COVID-19 (dated by TCRdb to 2020 to 2021). In the study overall: Collaborator samples came from the United States, Italy and Spain and covered acute and convalescent phases of COVID-19. The sample metadata nearly always contained a de-identified subject ID, COVID-19 status, age in years and sex. The samples were drawn from two sources: the first 160 participants of the ongoing ImmuneRACE study, and over 1,000 subjects contributed by 6 global collaborators. The material from the prospective study consisted of cDNA or gDNA derived from T cells, B-cell-depleted T cells, or PBMCs. The repertoires were released in a freely available public database meant as a resource for research on the immune response to SARS-CoV-2. Deeply sampled blood TCRbeta repertoires from subjects exposed to, actively infected with, or recovered from COVID-19 were included in the dataset. HLA class I and class II types, where available, came from metadata supplied by the sample provider rather than from assay-based typing.

Points the paper makes about the study in general: The quantity of clinical and demographic metadata differed by source and by participant and was supplied without curation.

The cysteine opens and the phenylalanine closes a CDR3 of 13 amino acids. CDR3 DNA is the only sequence kept; it has 39 bases, read in frame from the first base. CDR1 and CDR2 (MGHRA, YSYEKL) derive from the germline V gene. V sheds 1 base and J sheds 1 base, leaving 4 bases between their ends. In the prospective study, participants were 18 to 89 years old, resided in 24 geographic areas of the United States, and were enrolled through a virtual design. In the prospective study, cohorts were assigned on the basis of participant-reported clinical history obtained from a screening survey and a study questionnaire. Mobile phlebotomists in the prospective study collected whole blood, serum and a nasopharyngeal or oropharyngeal swab from every participant. Prospective study participants could optionally give additional blood draws and questionnaires over a roughly 2-month period. Prospective study blood samples were shipped either frozen or at room temperature before DNA extraction.

The immunoSEQ Assay, a bias-controlled multiplex PCR, was used to amplify TCRbeta CDR3 regions from genomic DNA. The original pipeline was this. Within the assay, amplification of reference gene primers was used to estimate how many nucleated cells each sample contained. Sequence reads were collapsed and filtered to measure the absolute abundance of every unique TCRbeta CDR3 rearrangement. For each sample, productive Simpson clonality was calculated as the square root of Simpson's diversity index over productive rearrangements. TCRdb obtained this table from immuneACCESS and retained in-frame rearrangements with V and J assigned. These tables miss some clones; where compared with another copy, unresolved V genes account for less than half of the shortfall, and the remainder is unexplained. D and trimming were read from the DNA, whereas the V and J calls and clone size are those reported in that table. The sample has some 200,000 clones on record, approximately 80% of them singletons. In total, the top ten clones hold approximately 1.3% of the sample.

The chain is encoded by TRBV4-1 joined to TRBJ1-1; no D gene can be assigned with confidence. The sequenced sample was PBMCs or T cells enriched from blood (not recorded which). This receptor was taken from a woman aged 40 to 50 with acute COVID-19. Read as DNA, the sequence is TGCGCCAGCAGCCAAGGAGGGAACACTGAAGCTTTCTTT. It is translated as CASSQGGNTEAFF.